Below, 2 T cell receptor beta chains from the same sample are listed, as sequenced in a study of identical twins. TCRdb independently ran MiXCR on the 5' RACE reads; one entry per CDR3 protein. Of 1.5 million to 2 million distinct CDR3 sequences listed, less than 35% are singletons. Sequencing was carried out using cord blood. Receptors were obtained from a newborn girl in good health.

V gene TRBV3-1 combines with J gene TRBJ1-1; the match to TRBD1 covers 9 bases. V lost 0 bases and J lost 0; bases outside the gene matches: 11. This CDR3 comprises 19 residues. The germline V gene has CDR1 LGHDT and CDR2 YNNKEL (reference sequence). CDR3 DNA: TGTGCCAGCAGCCAAGATAGCTTAGCGGGACAGGGCATGAACACTGAAGCTTTCTTT. Translation gives CASSQDSLAGQGMNTEAFF.

The rearrangement joins TRBV6-5 to TRBJ1-4; D is uncertain. In germline, CDR1 is MNHEY, CDR2 SVGAGI. Trimming pared 7 bases from V and 3 bases from J, leaving 12 bases between. The CDR3 loop spans 14 amino acids. CDR3 nucleotides: TGTGCCAGCACCAGCCGGGCCGCTAATGAAAAACTGTTTTTT. It codes for CASTSRAANEKLFF.